These T cell receptor beta chains were read from a single sample in a study of response to subunit inactivated influenza vaccine. MiXCR, applied by TCRdb to the RT-PCR reads, yields one record per CDR3 protein. Of hundreds of thousands of distinct CDR3 sequences in the sample, 15% to 19% were seen once. The sample here was PBMCs from blood, taken 11 to 12 days after vaccination. All receptors come from a man aged 50 or older who received an inactivated influenza vaccine. The CDR3 runs from the conserved cysteine through the conserved F or W. The D gene is left open where the match is weak. Clone size is given for some rows only: seen once, a few or many times, or a class if the clone is expanded.

V,J,D,size,DNA,CDR3
TRBV6-1,TRBJ2-7,TRBD2,once,TGTGCCAGCAGAAAAAGACTAGGTAGGACTAGCGGGGCCTCCTACGAGCAGTACTTC,CASRKRLGRTSGASYEQYF
TRBV7-8,TRBJ2-7,TRBD2,NA,TGTGCCAGCAGCAGGACTTGGAGCGGGAGTTGGTACGAGCAGTACTTC,CASSRTWSGSWYEQYF
TRBV11-2,TRBJ2-5,TRBD2,few,TGTGCCAGCAGCCAGTTCACACTAGCGGGTAAAGAGACCCAGTACTTC,CASSQFTLAGKETQYF
TRBV4-3,TRBJ1-1,NA,NA,TGCGCCAGCAGCCAAGAACAGGGTTTTAGAGGGGGTAAAACTGAAGCTTTCTTT,CASSQEQGFRGGKTEAFF
TRBV2,TRBJ2-1,TRBD2,many,TGTGCCAGCAGGAAGAGGACTAGCGGCTATAGCTCCTACAATGAGCAGTTCTTC,CASRKRTSGYSSYNEQFF
TRBV4-2,TRBJ2-3,TRBD2,NA,TGTGCCAGCAGCCCGTTTAAGTCGGGGGGGCCGCCAGATACGCAGTATTTT,CASSPFKSGGPPDTQYF
TRBV28,TRBJ2-7,TRBD1,few,TGTGCCAGCAGTTCCCCGGGACAGGGGGACGAGCAGTACTTC,CASSSPGQGDEQYF
TRBV6-1,TRBJ2-4,TRBD1,NA,TGTGCCAGCACCCCTCGGACAGGGCTAGCCAAAAACATTCAGTACTTC,CASTPRTGLAKNIQYF
TRBV5-1,TRBJ2-7,NA,NA,TGCGCCAGCTCCGACATGGGGTACGAGCAGTACTTC,CASSDMGYEQYF
TRBV18,TRBJ1-1,NA,few,TGTGCCAGCTCACCAATCACAGGGCCCTTTATGAACACTGAAGCTTTCTTT,CASSPITGPFMNTEAFF
TRBV7-9,TRBJ2-7,NA,few,TGTGCCAGCAGCATAAAGCAGGGTCTCTACGAGCAGTACTTC,CASSIKQGLYEQYF
TRBV19,TRBJ2-3,NA,NA,TGTGCCAGTAGTATCCGGGGGACTAGCACAGATACGCAGTATTTT,CASSIRGTSTDTQYF
TRBV7-9,TRBJ1-2,NA,few,TGTGCCAGCACCCCCAATCTATATGGCTACACCTTC,CASTPNLYGYTF
TRBV6-2/TRBV6-3,TRBJ2-3,NA,NA,TGTGCCAGCAGTTATGGGCAACGATTCGACACAGATACGCAGTATTTT,CASSYGQRFDTDTQYF
TRBV5-5,TRBJ2-7,NA,few,TGTGCCAGCAGCCTTCTCACAGCACTGGCCTACGAGCAGTACTTC,CASSLLTALAYEQYF
TRBV6-2/TRBV6-3,TRBJ2-1,TRBD1,NA,TGTGCCAGCAGTAAGCCGGGACAGGGACTCGGCGAGCAGTTCTTC,CASSKPGQGLGEQFF
TRBV5-4,TRBJ1-2,TRBD1,NA,TGTGCCAGCAGCTCCACTCGGACAGGGTGGGGCTACACCTTC,CASSSTRTGWGYTF
TRBV10-2,TRBJ1-6,NA,few,TGCGCCAGCAGTGAGTTAAGTGGTTCACCCCTCCACTTT,CASSELSGSPLHF
TRBV6-5,TRBJ2-1,TRBD1,NA,TGTGCCAGCAGTTCCCGACAGGGGAGGCCCTACAGTGAGCAGTTCTTC,CASSSRQGRPYSEQFF
TRBV5-5,TRBJ1-5,NA,many,TGTGCCAGCAGCTTGGCCGTCAGGCAGAGCAATCAGCCCCAGCATTTT,CASSLAVRQSNQPQHF
TRBV24-1,TRBJ2-1,TRBD2,many,TGTGCCACCAGTGAATTCCCGGGACTAGCTTCCGTCTCCTACAATGAGCAGTTCTTC,CATSEFPGLASVSYNEQFF
TRBV6-2/TRBV6-3,TRBJ2-1,TRBD2,few,TGTGCCAGCACCGATAGCGGGAGGGCCTGGAATGAGCAGTTCTTC,CASTDSGRAWNEQFF
TRBV5-1,TRBJ2-1,NA,many,TGCGCCAGCAGCTCCCTCGGGTCCGGGTCGTCCGGTGAGCAGTTCTTC,CASSSLGSGSSGEQFF
TRBV6-2/TRBV6-3,TRBJ1-5,TRBD1,NA,TGTGCCATTGGAGGAGGGGGCTATCAGCCCCAGCATTTT,CAIGGGGYQPQHF
TRBV15,TRBJ2-1,NA,NA,TGTGCCACCAGCAGAGATTGGGGGCCTGAGCAGTTCTTC,CATSRDWGPEQFF
TRBV15,TRBJ2-3,NA,few,TGTGCCACCAGCAGAGAGGGAAAGGGATTCCCCTCGGATACGCAGTATTTT,CATSREGKGFPSDTQYF
TRBV21-1,TRBJ2-7,NA,once,TGTGCCAGCAGCAAAGTGAGAAGCGAGAACTACTACGAGCAGTACTTC,CASSKVRSENYYEQYF
TRBV28,TRBJ2-6,NA,NA,TGTGCCAGCAGTTCGGCCCCCTTTGGGGCCAACGTCCTGACTTTC,CASSSAPFGANVLTF
TRBV7-6,TRBJ2-2,NA,once,TGTGCCAGCAGCTTATTCTCGACCGGGGTGCTGTTTTTT,CASSLFSTGVLFF
TRBV3-1,TRBJ1-1,NA,NA,TGTGCCAGCAGCCAGGTAGGCGCTGAAGCTTTCTTT,CASSQVGAEAFF
TRBV4-3,TRBJ2-1,TRBD2,NA,TGCGCCAGCAGCCCCTTAGCGGGGGGGCACAATGAGCAGTTCTTC,CASSPLAGGHNEQFF
TRBV2,TRBJ2-1,NA,few,TGTGCCAGCAGTGAGAGCGGGCGAAGCTACAATGAGCAGTTCTTC,CASSESGRSYNEQFF
TRBV12-3/TRBV12-4,TRBJ2-5,NA,NA,TGTGCCAGCAGTTTAATGGCCAGGCAGACCCAGTACTTC,CASSLMARQTQYF
TRBV29-1,TRBJ2-1,NA,few,TGCAGCGTGTCCGAGGGGTACAATGAGCAGTTCTTC,CSVSEGYNEQFF
TRBV20-1,TRBJ2-7,NA,NA,TGCAGTGCTAGAGATTCTTCGAGCTACGAGCAGTACTTC,CSARDSSSYEQYF
TRBV7-8,TRBJ1-5,TRBD1,few,TGTGCCAGCAGTCCAAATGACAGGGTTCGCAATCAGCCCCAGCATTTT,CASSPNDRVRNQPQHF
TRBV25-1,TRBJ2-1,TRBD2,many,TGTGCCAGCAGTTTAGCGGGGGGGGTCTACAATGAGCAGTTCTTC,CASSLAGGVYNEQFF